These T cell receptor beta chains were read from a single sample in a study of T cell responses to AZD1222 COVID-19 vaccine. TCRdb's copy holds only in-frame clones and misses some; the assay was immunoSEQ multiplex PCR. The repertoire holds about 140,000 clones, with approximately 90% as singletons. Here the sequenced sample was peripheral blood, taken on day 0 of AZD1222 vaccination. Source of these receptors: an adult in good health. Both conserved end residues are part of each CDR3. D genes are given only for firm matches. Size is stated for part of the rows, as once, few or many counts, or as a class when the clone is expanded.

TRBJ1-5 NA NA TRBV15 TGTGCCACCAGCAGAGATCTGATTGAACAGGGAGGACAGCCCCAGCATTTT CATSRDLIEQGGQPQHF
TRBJ1-1 NA NA TRBV3-1/TRBV3-2 TGTGCCAGCAGCCAAGAAGGGTGGGCCACTGAAGCTTTCTTT CASSQEGWATEAFF
TRBJ1-6 NA NA TRBV4-2 TGTGCCAGCAGCCAAGATCGCGCAGGGAGTTCTTCACCCCTCCACTTT CASSQDRAGSSSPLHF
TRBJ1-2 NA NA TRBV28 TGTGCCAGCAGTCGAGGGACCGCGGGGTATGGCTACACCTTC CASSRGTAGYGYTF
TRBJ2-3 TRBD2 once TRBV7-2 TGTGCCAGCAGCCCGACTAGCGGGGGGGCAGATACGCAGTATTTT CASSPTSGGADTQYF
TRBJ1-2 NA NA TRBV10-1 TGCGCCAGCAGCGCACCGGGGGCCGCCTTC CASSAPGAAF
TRBJ2-1 NA NA TRBV18 TGTGCCAGCTCACCACCGGGGAACTGGCGCAATGAGCAGTTCTTC CASSPPGNWRNEQFF
TRBJ2-1 TRBD2 NA TRBV5-1 TGCGCCAGCAGCCTTTTTGCGGGGGGGCAGAATGAGCAGTTCTTC CASSLFAGGQNEQFF
TRBJ1-2 TRBD1 once TRBV12-3/TRBV12-4 TGTGCCAGCAGGAAGACAGGGTTTTATGGCTACACCTTC CASRKTGFYGYTF
TRBJ1-1 TRBD1 NA TRBV7-9 TGTGCCAGCAGCTCCTCTGGGCAGGGGGCTTTCACTGAAGCTTTCTTT CASSSSGQGAFTEAFF
TRBJ1-5 TRBD1 once TRBV28 TGTGCCAGCTATACAGGGGAGTATCAGCCCCAGCATTTT CASYTGEYQPQHF
TRBJ2-2 NA NA TRBV4-3 TGCGCCAGCAGCCAAGATATGGCCGACGACACCGGGGAGCTGTTTTTT CASSQDMADDTGELFF
TRBJ1-1 NA NA TRBV6-1 TGTGCCAGCAGTGATCAAAGGAGGGACACTGAAGCTTTCTTT CASSDQRRDTEAFF
TRBJ1-1 NA NA TRBV30 TGTGCCTGGAGTCCAACCCTTGACTTAGGTGAAGCTTTCTTT CAWSPTLDLGEAFF
TRBJ1-2 NA NA TRBV7-2 TGTGCCAGCAGCTTAGGGACAATGGCGGGCTACACCTTC CASSLGTMAGYTF
TRBJ1-5 NA NA TRBV19 TGTGCCAGTAGTATCCCGACAGGTAGGCAGCCCCAGCATTTT CASSIPTGRQPQHF
TRBJ2-1 NA once TRBV19 TGTGCCAGTAGTATAGATAGGGGCAAGAACAATGAGCAGTTCTTC CASSIDRGKNNEQFF
TRBJ2-3 NA NA TRBV11-2 TGTGCCAGCAGCTTGTTAGCTCCCCGACCGAGGATCACAGATACGCAGTATTTT CASSLLAPRPRITDTQYF
TRBJ1-2 NA NA TRBV27 TGTGCCAGCAGTTTGGGACGGGTGAGCGGCTACACCTTC CASSLGRVSGYTF
TRBJ1-1 NA many TRBV7-4 TGTGCCAGCAGCTCAATGAACACTGAAGCTTTCTTT CASSSMNTEAFF
TRBJ2-2 TRBD2 NA TRBV19 TGTGCCAGTAGTATACACGGTAGCGGGGTCGTCGGGGAGCTGTTTTTT CASSIHGSGVVGELFF
TRBJ1-5 NA NA TRBV6-4 TGTGCCAGCAGCCTAAATAGCAATCAGCCCCAGCATTTT CASSLNSNQPQHF
TRBJ1-1 NA NA TRBV2 TGTGCCAGCTTGACAGGAATGAACACTGAAGCTTTCTTT CASLTGMNTEAFF
TRBJ1-1 NA NA TRBV29-1 TGCAGCGTTGGACGGGTTAACACTGAAGCTTTCTTT CSVGRVNTEAFF